This T cell receptor (beta chain) stems from a study of kidney transplant recipient with SARS-CoV-2 infection. TCRdb fed the reads into MiXCR, producing one record per CDR3 protein. This sample carries 200,000 to 250,000 distinct CDR3 sequences, about 30% of them seen once, and the ten largest clones take about 7%. This clonotype was observed at least ten times. This material consisted of a blood sample, taken at baseline and on day 111 from a kidney transplant recipient. The sequence was collected from a male patient in his thirties who had COVID-19 and was a kidney transplant recipient. Some T cells may be the graft donor's.

CDR3 bases: TGTGCCAGCAGCCAACAAGGTAAGGCTGGAAAGACCTATGGCTACACCTTC. It encodes CASSQQGKAGKTYGYTF. V gene TRBV11-1 combines with J gene TRBJ1-2; D remains ambiguous. The CDR3 contains 17 residues. V was shortened by 5 bases and J by 4 bases, with 23 bases between the two germline ends. Germline V CDR1 and CDR2: SGHAT, FQDESV (reference sequence).